This T cell receptor beta chain was captured in a study of blood T cell repertoires in COVID-19. Study summary: Spain, Italy and the United States supplied samples that represented acute and convalescent COVID-19. Sample material is recorded as cDNA or gDNA derived from T cells, B-cell-depleted T cells, or PBMCs.

Original handling: Reference gene primer amplification in the assay estimated nucleated cell counts. The data were produced by immunoSEQ multiplex PCR, yet TCRdb's version contains in-frame clones alone and is incomplete. V, J and clone size are taken as reported in that table, and D and trimming were inferred from the DNA itself. This repertoire shows over 100,000 clones, about 76% found once; its top ten account for roughly 9.1%. V dropped 2 bases and J dropped 1 base, with 5 bases sitting between them. The CDR3 is made up of 14 amino acids. Germline V gene data show CDR1 as SEHNR and CDR2 as FQNEAQ (reference sequence). This clone has just a few counts.

This clonotype was sampled from a woman aged 55-70 years with active or convalescent COVID-19. The chain recombines TRBV7-9 with TRBJ2-2; no clear D gene. Sequencing was done on a sample of peripheral blood. The CDR3 is CASSLLRNTGELFF. The CDR3 region has the DNA TGTGCCAGCAGCTTATTGAGGAACACCGGGGAGCTGTTTTTT.